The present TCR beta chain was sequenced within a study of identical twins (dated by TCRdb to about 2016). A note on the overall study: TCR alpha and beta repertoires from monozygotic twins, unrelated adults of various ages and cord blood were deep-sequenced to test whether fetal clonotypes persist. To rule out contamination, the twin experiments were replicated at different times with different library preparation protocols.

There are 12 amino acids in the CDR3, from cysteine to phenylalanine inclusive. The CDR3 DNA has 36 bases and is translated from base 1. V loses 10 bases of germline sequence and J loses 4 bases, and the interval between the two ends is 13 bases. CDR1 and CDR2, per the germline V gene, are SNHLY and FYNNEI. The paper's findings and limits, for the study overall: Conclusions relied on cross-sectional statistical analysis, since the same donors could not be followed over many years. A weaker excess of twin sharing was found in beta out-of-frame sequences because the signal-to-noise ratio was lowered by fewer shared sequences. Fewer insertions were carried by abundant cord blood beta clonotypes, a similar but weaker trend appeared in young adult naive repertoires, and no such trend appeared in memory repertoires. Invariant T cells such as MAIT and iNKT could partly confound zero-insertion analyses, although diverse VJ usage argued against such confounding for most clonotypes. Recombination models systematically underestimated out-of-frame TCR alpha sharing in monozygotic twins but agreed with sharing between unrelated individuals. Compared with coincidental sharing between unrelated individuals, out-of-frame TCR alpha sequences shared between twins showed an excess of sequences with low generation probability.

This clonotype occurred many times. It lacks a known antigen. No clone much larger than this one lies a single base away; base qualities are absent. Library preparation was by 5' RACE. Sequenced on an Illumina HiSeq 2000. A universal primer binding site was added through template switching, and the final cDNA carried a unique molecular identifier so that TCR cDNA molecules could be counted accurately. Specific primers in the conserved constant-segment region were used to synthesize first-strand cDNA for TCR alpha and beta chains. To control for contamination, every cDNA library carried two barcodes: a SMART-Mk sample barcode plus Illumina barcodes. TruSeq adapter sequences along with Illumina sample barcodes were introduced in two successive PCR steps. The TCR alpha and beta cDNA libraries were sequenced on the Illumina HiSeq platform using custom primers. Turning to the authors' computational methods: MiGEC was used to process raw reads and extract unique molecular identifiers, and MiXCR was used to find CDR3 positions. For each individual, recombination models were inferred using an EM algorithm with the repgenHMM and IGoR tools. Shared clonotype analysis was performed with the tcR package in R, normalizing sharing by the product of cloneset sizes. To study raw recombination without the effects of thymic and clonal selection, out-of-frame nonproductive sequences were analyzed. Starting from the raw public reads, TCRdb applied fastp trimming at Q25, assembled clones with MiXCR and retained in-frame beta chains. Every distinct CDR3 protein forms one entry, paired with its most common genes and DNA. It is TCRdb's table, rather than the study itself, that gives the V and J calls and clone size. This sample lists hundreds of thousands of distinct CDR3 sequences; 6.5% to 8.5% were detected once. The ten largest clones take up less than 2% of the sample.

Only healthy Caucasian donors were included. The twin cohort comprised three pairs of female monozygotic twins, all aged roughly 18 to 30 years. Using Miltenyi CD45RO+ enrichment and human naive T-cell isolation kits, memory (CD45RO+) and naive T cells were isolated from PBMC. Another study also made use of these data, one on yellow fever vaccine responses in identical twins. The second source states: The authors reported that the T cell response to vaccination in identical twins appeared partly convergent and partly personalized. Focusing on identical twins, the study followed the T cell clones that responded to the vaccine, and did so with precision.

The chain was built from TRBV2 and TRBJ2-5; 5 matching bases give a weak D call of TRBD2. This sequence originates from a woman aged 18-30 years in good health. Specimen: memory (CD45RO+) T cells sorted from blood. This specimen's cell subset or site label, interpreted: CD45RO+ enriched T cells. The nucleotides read TGTGCCACCAAAGGAGGAGGAGAGACCCAGTACTTC. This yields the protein CATKGGGETQYF.